The 17 T cell receptor beta chains below all came from one sample that was sequenced in a study of identical twins. MiXCR was run by TCRdb on the 5' RACE reads, yielding one entry per CDR3 protein. The sample has approximately 700,000 distinct CDR3 sequences; around 6.1% are singletons. Source material: naive T cells sorted from blood. These receptors all stem from a man aged 18 to 30 in good health.

V and J are TRBV6-5 and TRBJ2-7; D is undetermined. CDR1 is MNHEY and CDR2 is SVGAGI in the germline V gene. Trimming pared 5 bases from V and 3 bases from J, leaving 8 bases between. This CDR3 contains 12 residues. The CDR3 coding sequence is TGTGCCAGCAGTAGAGACCACTACGAGCAGTACTTC. Translating gives CASSRDHYEQYF.

A word on this clonotype: One end of the junction fails to match germline, which may point to a read error. The J gene is TRBJ2-7, the V gene TRBV4-2; 7 positions match TRBD1. The CDR3 contains 15 residues. Germline CDR1 reads LGHNA; CDR2 reads YNFKEQ. CDR3 sequence (DNA): TGTGCCAGCAGCCAAGATCCGGACAGGTTATACGGGCAGTACTTC. It is translated as CASSQDPDRLYGQYF.

This clonotype came up many times. This chain links TRBV15 with TRBJ2-1; D not resolved. V dropped 3 bases and J dropped 9 bases, with 12 bases sitting between them. CDR1 is LNHNV and CDR2 is YYDKDF in the germline V gene (reference sequence). The CDR3 contains 13 residues. The CDR3 loop reads CATSSLALGEQFF. As DNA, the CDR3 is TGTGCCACCAGCAGCCTCGCTTTGGGTGAGCAGTTCTTC.

Here the CDR3 DNA reads TGTGCCAGCCGTGTAGCGGTAAGGGGTAGTGAGCAGTTCTTC. Its protein is CASRVAVRGSEQFF. The chain joins TRBV3-1 to TRBJ2-1; maybe TRBD2 (6 bases). Trimming stripped 8 bases from V and 9 bases from J, with 20 bases between. CDR1 is LGHDT, CDR2 YNNKEL, per germline (reference sequence). The CDR3 is 14 amino acids.

The chain is built from TRBV2 and TRBJ2-1; 14 bases align to TRBD2. V lost 7 bases, J lost 5 bases, and 10 bases stayed unmatched. Germline V gives CDR1 SNHLY, CDR2 FYNNEI. The CDR3 is 17 amino acids. The chain's CDR3 is CASKGLAGEISHNEQFF. The CDR3 DNA reads TGTGCCAGCAAGGGACTAGCGGGAGAAATTTCGCACAATGAGCAGTTCTTC.

The chain couples TRBV5-6 to TRBJ2-5; D could derive from TRBD1 or TRBD2 (5 bases each). Germline V gives CDR1 SGHDT, CDR2 YYEEEE. The length of the CDR3 is 14 residues. Trimming removed 2 bases at V and 3 bases at J, with 11 bases between. CDR3 sequence (DNA): TGTGCCAGCAGCTTCGGTTGGGGGAAAGAGACCCAGTACTTC. It is translated as CASSFGWGKETQYF.

This clonotype was observed at least ten times. V and J are TRBV10-3 and TRBJ1-5; D perhaps matches TRBD1 (5 bases). There are 13 residues in the CDR3. Per the germline V gene, CDR1 is ENHRY and CDR2 is SYGVKD. V lost 6 bases and J 8 bases, leaving 14 bases between the germline ends. The chain's CDR3 is CAIRDAQGEPQHF. The DNA for the CDR3 is TGTGCCATCAGGGACGCCCAGGGAGAGCCCCAGCATTTT.

The table lists this clonotype with a few counts. The chain carries TRBV27 and TRBJ2-1, with TRBD2 matching over 8 bases. Unmatched junction bases numbered 28, after V lost 3 bases and J lost 9 bases. Germline CDR1 and CDR2: MNHEY and SMNVEV (reference sequence). This CDR3 comprises 21 residues. Written as DNA, the CDR3 is TGTGCCAGCAGTTTTGGGCCAAGGGGGATGGCTAGCGGGCGTAGGATAAGTGAGCAGTTCTTC. Protein sequence: CASSFGPRGMASGRRISEQFF.

Many counts were recorded for this clonotype. The chain recombines TRBV4-2 with TRBJ2-2; no reliable D call. Germline loops: CDR1 LGHNA, CDR2 YNFKEQ. The CDR3 spans 15 residues. V lost 1 base and J 0 bases, leaving 6 bases between the germline ends. The CDR3 region has the DNA TGTGCCAGCAGCCAAGGGATAGCGAACACCGGGGAGCTGTTTTTT. Its protein product is CASSQGIANTGELFF.

This clonotype was seen ten or more times. The CDR3, as DNA: TGCAGTGCTCGGGACAGAGGGTACACCGGGGAGCTGTTTTTT. This sequence encodes CSARDRGYTGELFF. The chain joins TRBV20-1 to TRBJ2-2, with TRBD1 identical over 7 bases. V lost 5 bases to trimming and J lost 3 bases; unmatched junction nucleotides: 6. CDR1 is DFQATT and CDR2 is SNEGSKA in the germline V gene (reference sequence). The CDR3 totals 14 residues.

This rearrangement joins TRBV3-1 to TRBJ2-3, with 12 bases matching TRBD2. CDR1 is LGHDT and CDR2 is YNNKEL in the germline V gene (reference sequence). The CDR3 is 13 amino acids. The V and J ends lost 5 bases and 13 bases, in that order; junction bases with no gene match: 7. The CDR3 nucleotides read TGTGCCAGCAGCAAAAGGACTAGCGGGATGGAGTATTTT. Its translation is CASSKRTSGMEYF.

V gene TRBV2 combines with J gene TRBJ2-6; 11 positions agree with TRBD2. Germline trimming cut 3 bases from V and 4 bases from J; bases unmatched to any gene: 8. There are 18 residues in the CDR3. Germline CDR1 and CDR2: SNHLY and FYNNEI. The CDR3 DNA reads TGTGCCAGCAGTGATGGTCTAGCGGGAGGTACAGGGGCCAACGTCCTGACTTTC. Encoded protein: CASSDGLAGGTGANVLTF.

This clonotype was observed many times. J is TRBJ1-2 and V is TRBV5-1; unclear D gene. The ends were cut back, 4 bases at V and 4 bases at J, with 14 bases in the middle. The germline V gene encodes CDR1 SGHRS and CDR2 YFSETQ. The CDR3 contains 14 residues. Here the CDR3 reads CASSPTGPSYGYTF. DNA of the CDR3: TGCGCCAGCAGCCCGACTGGACCCAGCTATGGCTACACCTTC.

This clonotype was counted ten times or more. This sequence joins TRBV27 and TRBJ2-1; D is undetermined. V lost 6 bases and J 3 bases, leaving 9 bases between the germline ends. The CDR3 runs 13 residues. CDR1 and CDR2 from the germline V gene are MNHEY and SMNVEV (reference sequence). The CDR3 bases are TGTGCCAGCAGGGGAACAAACTACAATGAGCAGTTCTTC. Translation: CASRGTNYNEQFF.

This clonotype was seen at least ten times. The J gene is TRBJ2-3, the V gene TRBV12-3 or TRBV12-4; D might be TRBD1 (6 bases). The ends were cut back, 7 bases at V and 9 bases at J, with 11 bases in the middle. The CDR3 is made up of 11 amino acids. The CDR3 nucleotides are TGTGCCAGCACAAGACAGGAGACGCAGTATTTT. Its protein product is CASTRQETQYF.

A few counts support this clonotype. The chain combines TRBV20-1 with TRBJ1-1; weak D call: TRBD1 (6 bases). The CDR3 contains 14 residues. V was trimmed by 6 bases and J by 0 bases, leaving 14 bases between them. From germline, CDR1 is DFQATT and CDR2 SNEGSKA (reference sequence). In nucleotides, the CDR3 is TGCAGTGCCAGGCAAGGGGGAATGAACACTGAAGCTTTCTTT. Translation: CSARQGGMNTEAFF.

The rearrangement joins TRBV6-5 to TRBJ1-4, with D unresolved. CDR1 is MNHEY and CDR2 is SVGAGI in the germline V gene. This CDR3 is built from 11 residues. Trimming removed 5 bases at V and 5 bases at J, with 3 bases between. CDR3 sequence reads: CASSDNEKLFF. CDR3 in DNA: TGTGCCAGCAGTGACAATGAAAAACTGTTTTTT.